Below are 18 T cell receptor beta chains sequenced from a single sample in a study of CD8 T cells in ankylosing spondylitis listed by TCRdb under 2017. The protocol used for the library was 5' RACE. The listed sequencing device is Illumina HiSeq 2500. TCRdb cleaned the public reads at Q25 with fastp, built clones with MiXCR and kept in-frame beta chains. Each record represents a unique CDR3 protein, reported with the most common genes and DNA among its rows. The sample has 300,000 to 400,000 distinct CDR3 sequences on record, approximately 14% of them singletons. The ten largest account for around 1% of the sample. The sequencing input was blood, either unsorted or a sorted T cell fraction (not recorded which). These receptors all stem from a male donor with ankylosing spondylitis or in good health (not recorded which).

This chain links TRBV5-1 with TRBJ2-1; D not resolved. The germline CDR1 and CDR2 sequences are SGHRS and YFSETQ. The CDR3 is made up of 16 amino acids. Trimming removed 0 bases from V and 1 base from J, with 11 bases in between. The CDR3 DNA reads as TGCGCCAGCAGCTTGGTTTGGGTGGAATCCTACAATGAGCAGTTCTTC. It translates to CASSLVWVESYNEQFF.

CDR3 DNA: TGTGCCAGCAGGGCCGGGACAGGGGAAACCGGGGAGCTGTTTTTT. Protein sequence: CASRAGTGETGELFF. The chain combines TRBV9 with TRBJ2-2; 10 bases line up with TRBD1. The V gene end was trimmed by 5 bases and the J gene end by 5 bases; junction bases not matched to a gene: 6. This CDR3 is built from 15 residues. The germline CDR1 and CDR2 sequences are SGDLS and YYNGEE.

The sample holds many counts of this clonotype. CDR3 DNA: TGTGCCAGCAGTGGTAGCGGGTCGAACACCGGGGAGCTGTTTTTT. Protein product: CASSGSGSNTGELFF. This rearrangement joins TRBV2 to TRBJ2-2; 7 bases fit TRBD2. The CDR3 sequence is 15 residues long. The V gene end was trimmed by 4 bases and the J gene end by 0 bases; junction bases not matched to a gene: 2. Germline CDR1 reads SNHLY; CDR2 reads FYNNEI.

CDR3 region: CASSQRGRIDTQYF. The CDR3 DNA is TGTGCCAGCAGCCAAAGAGGGAGGATAGATACGCAGTATTTT. The J gene is TRBJ2-3, the V gene TRBV14; weak D call: TRBD2 (6 bases). V lost 2 bases, J lost 5 bases, and 11 bases lay in between. This CDR3 region has 14 residues. CDR1 and CDR2 from the germline V gene are SGHDN and FVKESK.

The chain combines TRBV25-1 with TRBJ1-2; 9 bases line up with TRBD1. CDR1 MGHDK and CDR2 SYGVNS come from the germline V gene. The ends lost 4 bases at V and 8 bases at J; junction bases unmatched: 11. The CDR3 totals 15 residues. The CDR3 region is CASSVVGQGTRGYTF. Written as DNA, the CDR3 is TGTGCCAGCAGTGTGGTCGGACAGGGGACGCGGGGCTACACCTTC.

Note on this clonotype: This may come from a read error, since a much larger clone is one base off. The chain uses TRBV12-3 or TRBV12-4 and TRBJ2-1, with D perhaps matching TRBD2 (6 bases). The CDR3 contains 14 residues. V was trimmed by 3 bases and J by 4 bases, leaving 10 bases between them. The CDR3 is CASSFAAGYNEQFF. The CDR3 DNA reads as TGTGCCAGCAGTTTTGCGGCGGGATACAATGAGCAGTTCTTC.

This clonotype was counted at least ten times. The chain is built from TRBV29-1 and TRBJ2-5; D is perhaps TRBD1 (5 bases). The CDR3 contains 15 residues. The V end was cut by 0 bases, the J end by 5 bases, with 16 bases between. Germline loops: CDR1 SQVTM, CDR2 ANQGSEA. In DNA form, the CDR3 reads TGCAGCGTTGAAGATCGGCAGGGATTTGGGGAGACCCAGTACTTC. Protein sequence: CSVEDRQGFGETQYF.

This clonotype occurred a few times. J is TRBJ2-1 and V is TRBV2; 7 nucleotides align to TRBD2. CDR3 length: 16 amino acids. After removal of 5 bases from V and 0 bases from J, the junction contained 7 bases not matched to a gene. The germline gives CDR1 SNHLY, CDR2 FYNNEI. Here the CDR3 DNA reads TGTGCCAGCAGTCGGAGGGGAGGGAGCTCCTACAATGAGCAGTTCTTC. It encodes CASSRRGGSSYNEQFF.

This clonotype was seen a few times. Here the CDR3 reads CASSGQKNEQFF. The CDR3 DNA sequence: TGTGCCAGCTCAGGACAGAAAAATGAGCAGTTCTTC. The chain combines TRBV19 with TRBJ2-1; D possibly corresponds to TRBD1 (6 bases). With 9 bases removed from V and 7 bases from J, the gap between germline ends came to 13 bases. The CDR3 has 12 residues. Germline-derived CDR1 and CDR2 are LNHDA and SQIVND (reference sequence). Complete variable domain (other parts from reference TRBV19 and TRBJ2-1): DGGITQSPKYLFRKEGQNVTLSCEQNLNHDAMYWYRQDPGQGLRLIYYSQIVNDFQKGDIAEGYSVSREKKESFPLTVTSAQKNPTAFYLCASSGQKNEQFFGPGTRLTVL.

This chain links TRBV5-1 with TRBJ2-5; D is unresolved. From germline, CDR1 is SGHRS and CDR2 YFSETQ. Trimming removed 1 base from V and 5 bases from J, with 9 bases in between. This CDR3 has 13 residues. Here the CDR3 reads CASSLRRSETQYF. The CDR3 coding sequence is TGCGCCAGCAGCTTGAGGAGATCGGAGACCCAGTACTTC. The whole variable domain, filled in from reference TRBV5-1 and TRBJ2-5, reads KAGVTQTPRYLIKTRGQQVTLSCSPISGHRSVSWYQQTPGQGLQFLFEYFSETQRNKGNFPGRFSGRQFSNSRSEMNVSTLELGDSALYLCASSLRRSETQYFGPGTRLLVL.

The table lists this clonotype with many counts. This chain links TRBV3-1 with TRBJ2-3; D call uncertain. V lost 4 bases and J 5 bases, leaving 16 bases between the germline ends. Germline V lookup: CDR1 LGHDT, CDR2 YNNKEL (reference sequence). The CDR3 loop spans 15 amino acids. The DNA of the CDR3 is TGTGCCAGCAGCCGCTGGGAATCCGGCCTAGATACGCAGTATTTT. Translated: CASSRWESGLDTQYF.

The genes are TRBV7-2 and TRBJ2-3, with 7 positions matching TRBD1. The trim removed 5 bases at V and 2 bases at J, leaving 7 bases unmatched. This CDR3 comprises 15 residues. In germline, CDR1 is SGHTA, CDR2 FQGNSA. CDR3 DNA: TGTGCCAGCAGCCCTGGACAGGCTTACACAGATACGCAGTATTTT. Translation gives CASSPGQAYTDTQYF.

The rearrangement joins TRBV21-1 to TRBJ1-1; the listed D gene, TRBD1, was not tested against the DNA. TRBV21-1 is classified as a pseudogene. This CDR3 spans 14 amino acids. CDR3 DNA: TGTGCCAGCAGCAGGATAGGGGGCCGGGCTGAAGCTTTCTTT. Its translation: CASSRIGGRAEAFF.

This clonotype was recorded many times. V usage is TRBV12-3 or TRBV12-4 and J usage is TRBJ1-2; 7 bases align to TRBD1. The CDR3 extends over 16 amino acids. Trimming at V came to 8 bases and at J to 0 bases, leaving 12 bases not matched to a gene. CDR3 protein: CASGFQTGTANYGYTF. The CDR3 nucleotides read TGTGCCAGCGGGTTTCAAACAGGGACAGCTAACTATGGCTACACCTTC.

CDR3 in DNA: TGTGCCAGCAGCTTAGAACGGCCTAGCGCCTACCAAGAGACCCAGTACTTC. Translating gives CASSLERPSAYQETQYF. The genes are TRBV11-2 and TRBJ2-5; maybe TRBD2 (6 bases). V lost 0 bases and J 0 bases, leaving 14 bases between the germline ends. The CDR3 length is 17 residues. Per the germline V gene, CDR1 is SGHAT and CDR2 is FQNNGV.

The V and J genes are TRBV5-1 and TRBJ1-6, with D unresolved. Trimming stripped 0 bases from V and 0 bases from J, with 10 bases between. The CDR3 length is 17 residues. Germline V gene data show CDR1 as SGHRS and CDR2 as YFSETQ. CDR3: CASSLDAEGSYNSPLHF. CDR3 nucleotides: TGCGCCAGCAGCTTGGATGCGGAGGGCTCCTATAATTCACCCCTCCACTTT.

This sequence joins TRBV7-8 and TRBJ1-3; 9 bases match TRBD1. Germline CDR1 and CDR2: SGHVS and FQNEAQ. CDR3 length: 14 amino acids. V shed 3 bases and J 4 bases; nucleotides not matched to a gene: 1. The CDR3 protein is CASSFGTGGNTIYF. The CDR3 nucleotides read TGTGCCAGCAGCTTTGGGACAGGGGGAAACACCATATATTTT.

This sequence joins TRBV20-1 and TRBJ2-7; 8 bases are a match to TRBD1. The CDR3 loop spans 13 amino acids. Germline V gene lookup returns CDR1 DFQATT and CDR2 SNEGSKA (reference sequence). V lost 6 bases, J lost 2 bases, and 6 bases stayed unmatched. As DNA, the CDR3 is TGCAGTGCCCCGACAGGGGCCCCCTACGAGCAGTACTTC. Amino acids: CSAPTGAPYEQYF.